This TCR beta chain was profiled in a study of cytomegalovirus exposure and HLA in healthy donors. 60 Vbeta and 13 Jbeta primers were used in PCR. The table came from immunoSEQ multiplex PCR; TCRdb's copy has only in-frame clones and leaves some out. This table holds 100,000 to 150,000 clones, around 68% found once. The sample was PBMCs. The clonotype was recovered from a man aged 35 to 55 in good health and CMV-seropositive.

The CDR3 coding sequence is TGTGCCAGCAGTGCCGGGGAGGCGGACACCGGGGAGCTGTTTTTT. Protein: CASSAGEADTGELFF. This sequence joins TRBV28 and TRBJ2-2; a possible D gene is TRBD2 (6 bases). Per germline, CDR1 MDHEN and CDR2 SYDVKM. V lost 5 bases, J lost 3 bases, and 13 bases lay in between. The CDR3 is 15 residues long.